A single sample is the source of the 11 T cell receptor beta chains below, sequenced in a study of shared clonotypes between healthy human individuals. Method: immunoSEQ multiplex PCR; TCRdb's copy keeps in-frame clones and lacks some. The profile covers 1,400,000 or so clones, with 98% appearing a single time and 0.36% taken by the ten largest. The sequenced sample was naive CD4+ T cells sorted from blood. Regarding subset: CD45RA+ positively selected. These receptor sequences come from a man aged 25-45 years in good health.

The chain links TRBV6-6 to TRBJ2-1; D is unclear. This CDR3 has 13 amino acids. With 4 bases removed from V and 4 bases from J, the gap between germline ends came to 8 bases. Germline CDR1 is MNHNY and CDR2 is SVGAGI (reference sequence). DNA for the CDR3: TGTGCCAGCAGTTTAGACTTATACAATGAGCAGTTCTTC. It is translated as CASSLDLYNEQFF.

Here the CDR3 reads CASSVELAASSYEQYF. The CDR3 DNA sequence: TGTGCCAGCAGCGTGGAACTAGCGGCGAGCTCCTACGAGCAGTACTTC. V is TRBV5-4 and J is TRBJ2-7; TRBD2 matches 8 bases. V lost 4 bases and J lost 0; bases outside the gene matches: 9. CDR1 is SGHNT and CDR2 is YYREEE in the germline V gene (reference sequence). The CDR3 covers 16 residues.

This rearrangement joins TRBV15 to TRBJ2-1; D not certain. Looked up from germline, CDR1 is LNHNV and CDR2 is YYDKDF (reference sequence). The V end lost 0 bases, the J end lost 2 bases, and 14 bases lay between the germline ends. This CDR3 contains 17 residues. The CDR3 DNA follows: TGTGCCACCAGCAGAGATATTGGAGTGAATCCCTACAATGAGCAGTTCTTC. It encodes CATSRDIGVNPYNEQFF.

This chain connects TRBV7-6 to TRBJ2-1; D might be TRBD2 (6 bases). Looked up from germline, CDR1 is SGHVS and CDR2 is FNYEAQ. This CDR3 spans 15 amino acids. Trimming stripped 4 bases from V and 9 bases from J, with 19 bases between. The CDR3 sequence: CASSWDPGRSAEQFF. CDR3 DNA: TGTGCCAGCAGCTGGGACCCAGGGAGGTCAGCTGAGCAGTTCTTC.

The CDR3 region has the DNA TGTGCCAGTAGGGAACAGATACAAGGACGCTACGAGCAGTACTTC. It translates to CASREQIQGRYEQYF. V is TRBV19 and J is TRBJ2-7; no reliable D call. Germline-derived CDR1 and CDR2 are LNHDA and SQIVND (reference sequence). V dropped 6 bases and J dropped 3 bases, with 18 bases sitting between them. This CDR3 contains 15 residues.

This rearrangement joins TRBV28 to TRBJ2-2; D perhaps matches TRBD2 (5 bases). Trimming stripped 1 base from V and 1 base from J, with 13 bases between. CDR1 is MDHEN and CDR2 is SYDVKM in the germline V gene. This CDR3 contains 17 residues. CDR3 loop: CASSLSGGRGNTGELFF. The CDR3 bases are TGTGCCAGCAGTTTATCCGGCGGGCGTGGGAACACCGGGGAGCTGTTTTTT.

The V call is TRBV5-4, the J call TRBJ2-7, with 7 bases aligning to TRBD2. CDR1 and CDR2 from the germline V gene are SGHNT and YYREEE (reference sequence). The CDR3 sequence is 16 residues long. The trim removed 3 bases at V and 5 bases at J, leaving 14 bases unmatched. Here the CDR3 reads CASSSPLGEGGHEQYF. The CDR3 bases are TGTGCCAGCAGCTCTCCCTTGGGGGAGGGCGGCCACGAGCAGTACTTC. The entire variable domain, with the rest obtained from reference TRBV5-4 and TRBJ2-7, is as follows: ETGVTQSPTHLIKTRGQQVTLRCSSQSGHNTVSWYQQALGQGPQFIFQYYREEENGRGNFPPRFSGLQFPNYSSELNVNALELDDSALYLCASSSPLGEGGHEQYFGPGTRLTVT.

The chain carries TRBV9 and TRBJ2-1; D unresolved. V shed 0 bases and J shed 2 bases, with 12 bases lying between them. The length of the CDR3 is 16 residues. Germline V gene sequence: CDR1 SGDLS, CDR2 YYNGEE. The CDR3 region is CASSVGSAGPYNEQFF. CDR3 coding DNA: TGTGCCAGCAGCGTAGGATCCGCAGGCCCCTACAATGAGCAGTTCTTC.

This clone showed up just once. The chain has TRBV6-8 and TRBJ1-4; possible D gene TRBD1, 6 bases. This CDR3 contains 17 residues. V was clipped by 0 bases and J by 10 bases, with 21 bases between them. The germline V gene encodes CDR1 MNHGY and CDR2 SAAAGT. The CDR3 is CASSYSRGGDLSVKLFF. For the CDR3, the DNA is TGTGCCAGCAGTTACTCGAGGGGGGGAGATCTGTCTGTAAAACTGTTTTTT.

The genes are TRBV27 and TRBJ2-7; D gene unclear. The V gene's germline CDR1 is MNHEY and CDR2 SMNVEV (reference sequence). The CDR3 runs 13 residues. Trimming stripped 0 bases from V and 6 bases from J, with 9 bases between. This chain's CDR3 is CASSLSQYSEQYF. In DNA, the CDR3 is TGTGCCAGCAGTTTATCGCAGTATTCCGAGCAGTACTTC.

The count of this clone is one. A read error may account for a junction end that differs from germline. The V and J genes are TRBV5-1 and TRBJ2-7; tentative D call: TRBD1 (5 bases). The length of the CDR3 is 14 residues. Germline CDR1 is SGHRS and CDR2 is YFSETQ. The CDR3 reads CASSFEQASDEQYF. In DNA form, the CDR3 reads TGCGCCAGCAGCTTTGAACAGGCCTCCGACGAGCAGTACTTC.